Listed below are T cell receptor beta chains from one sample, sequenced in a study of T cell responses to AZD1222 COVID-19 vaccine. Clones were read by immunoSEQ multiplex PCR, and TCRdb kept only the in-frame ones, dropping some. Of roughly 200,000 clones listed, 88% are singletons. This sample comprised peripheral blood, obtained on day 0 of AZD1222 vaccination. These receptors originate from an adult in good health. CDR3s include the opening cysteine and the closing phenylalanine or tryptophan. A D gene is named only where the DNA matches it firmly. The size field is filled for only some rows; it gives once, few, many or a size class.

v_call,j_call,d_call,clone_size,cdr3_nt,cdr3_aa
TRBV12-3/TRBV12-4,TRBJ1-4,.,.,TGTGCCAGCAGTTTAGAGGGGGGTGGGCTGTTTTTT,CASSLEGGGLFF
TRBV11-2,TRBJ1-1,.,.,TGTGCCAGCAGCTCCAGAAACAGGGCGGTGGACACTGAAGCTTTCTTT,CASSSRNRAVDTEAFF
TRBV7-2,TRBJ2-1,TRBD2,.,TGTGCCAGCAGCCTACTAGCGGGGATCCCCTACAATGAGCAGTTCTTC,CASSLLAGIPYNEQFF
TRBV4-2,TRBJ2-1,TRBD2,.,TGTGCCAGCAGCCAATACGGGGGGGCGCCCACTAATGAGCAGTTCTTC,CASSQYGGAPTNEQFF
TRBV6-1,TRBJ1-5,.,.,TGTGCCAGCAGGGTCAGGGAGGGACCTGGGCCCCAGCATTTT,CASRVREGPGPQHF
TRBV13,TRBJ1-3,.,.,TGTGCCAGCAGCTTAGTTGGCCAGGGGAGGTCAGGAAACACCATATATTTT,CASSLVGQGRSGNTIYF
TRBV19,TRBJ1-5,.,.,TGTGCCAGTAGTACCCAACGACGCAGCAATCAGCCCCAGCATTTT,CASSTQRRSNQPQHF
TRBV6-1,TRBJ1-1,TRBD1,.,TGTGCCAGCAGTGAACGCACTACAGGGGCAAACACTGAAGCTTTCTTT,CASSERTTGANTEAFF
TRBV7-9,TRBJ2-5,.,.,TGTGCCAGCAGCTTACCATTTGCTGTCCAGTACTTC,CASSLPFAVQYF
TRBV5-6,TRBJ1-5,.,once,TGTGCCAGCAGCTCGGGATTCGGCAATCAGCCCCAGCATTTT,CASSSGFGNQPQHF
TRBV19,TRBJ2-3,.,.,TGTGCCAGTGCCGGGGGCTCGAGGGGAGATACGCAGTATTTT,CASAGGSRGDTQYF
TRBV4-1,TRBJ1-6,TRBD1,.,TGCGCCAGCAGCCCCTTCGACAGGGGGCCTTCACCCCTCCACTTT,CASSPFDRGPSPLHF
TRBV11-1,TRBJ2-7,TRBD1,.,TGTGCCAGCAGCTCCAACAGGGGGAACGAGCAGTACTTC,CASSSNRGNEQYF
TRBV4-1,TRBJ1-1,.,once,TGCGCCAGCAGATACAGGGAGCACACTGAAGCTTTCTTT,CASRYREHTEAFF
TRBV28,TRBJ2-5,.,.,TGTGCCAGCAGTTTAATCCAAGAGACCCAGTACTTC,CASSLIQETQYF
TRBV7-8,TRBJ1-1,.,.,TGTGACAGCAGCGCCTCAGTAAATGGCGTAGCTTTCTTT,CDSSASVNGVAFF
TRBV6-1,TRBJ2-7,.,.,TGTGCCAGCAGTGAAGGACTGACAGTGAGCTACGAGCAGTACTTC,CASSEGLTVSYEQYF
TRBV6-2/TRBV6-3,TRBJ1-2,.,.,TGTGCCAGCAGCGGTACAGGGAACTATGGCTACACCTTC,CASSGTGNYGYTF
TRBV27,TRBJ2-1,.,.,TGTGCCAGCAGTTTAGGTCGGCGATACAATGAGCAGTTCTTC,CASSLGRRYNEQFF
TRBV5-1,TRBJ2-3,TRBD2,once,TGCGCCAGCAGCGGAGCGGGGGCCTTGGGAGATACGCAGTATTTT,CASSGAGALGDTQYF
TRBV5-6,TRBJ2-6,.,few,TGTGCCAGCAGCAGACGAGACTCTGGGGCCAACGTCCTGACTTTC,CASSRRDSGANVLTF
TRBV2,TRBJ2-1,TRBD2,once,TGTGCCAGTCGACTAGCGGGTGCCCTCCAGTTCTTC,CASRLAGALQFF
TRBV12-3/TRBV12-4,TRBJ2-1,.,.,TGTGCCAGCAGTTTAACCCGTTACAATGAGCAGTTCTTC,CASSLTRYNEQFF
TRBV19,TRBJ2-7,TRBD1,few,TGTGCCAGTAGTAGGGGACAGGGCTCGGCCTACGAGCAGTACTTC,CASSRGQGSAYEQYF
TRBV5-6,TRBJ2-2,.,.,TGTGCCAGCAGCTGGGGGGTCCAACGGGCTGACACCGGGGAGCTGTTTTTT,CASSWGVQRADTGELFF
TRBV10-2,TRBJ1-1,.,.,TGCGCCAGCAGTGATTGGAGGAACTCTGAAGCTTTCTTT,CASSDWRNSEAFF
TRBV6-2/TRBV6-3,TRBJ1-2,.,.,TGTGCCAGCAGTTATGGCAACTATGGCTACACCTTC,CASSYGNYGYTF
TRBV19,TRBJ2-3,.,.,TGTGCCAGTAGTATCGCTGATACGCAGTATTTT,CASSIADTQYF
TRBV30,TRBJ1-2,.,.,TGTGCCTGGGGTCCGGATGGCTACACCTTC,CAWGPDGYTF
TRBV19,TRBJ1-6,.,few,TGTGCCAGTAGTCTTACAGTCAATTCACCCCTCCACTTT,CASSLTVNSPLHF
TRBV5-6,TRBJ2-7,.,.,TGTGCCAGCAGCTTGCCCCTAGGAGGGTCCTACGAGCAGTACTTC,CASSLPLGGSYEQYF
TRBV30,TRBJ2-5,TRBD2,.,TGTGCCTGGAGTGTAATCCTAGCGGGGTTCCAAGAGACCCAGTACTTC,CAWSVILAGFQETQYF
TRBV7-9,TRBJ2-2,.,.,TGTGCCAGCAGCTTAGATTCCCTTAGGGGGGACGACGGGGAGCTGTTTTTT,CASSLDSLRGDDGELFF
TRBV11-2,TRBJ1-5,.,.,TGTGCCAGCAGCGAAAGACGAAATCAGCCCCAGCATTTT,CASSERRNQPQHF
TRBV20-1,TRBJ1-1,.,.,TGCAGTGCTAGAGAAGGGGACGGAGCTTTCTTT,CSAREGDGAFF
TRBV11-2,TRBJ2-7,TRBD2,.,TGTGCCAGCAGCTTAGATCAGCGGGGGCCCTCCTACGAGCAGTACTTC,CASSLDQRGPSYEQYF
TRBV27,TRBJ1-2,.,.,TGTGCCAGCAGTTTAACAGGGTTCGTCTATGGCTACACCTTC,CASSLTGFVYGYTF
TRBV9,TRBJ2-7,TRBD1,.,TGTGCCAGCAGCAAGACGGGACAGGGACCCTACGAGCAGTACTTC,CASSKTGQGPYEQYF
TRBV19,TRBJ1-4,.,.,TGTGCCAGTAGTGGAGCGGAAAAACTGTTTTTT,CASSGAEKLFF
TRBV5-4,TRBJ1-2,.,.,TGTGCCAGCAGACATAGACAGGTCGCTAACTATGGCTACACCTTC,CASRHRQVANYGYTF
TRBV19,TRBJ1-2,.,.,TGTGCCAGTAGTAAGGATACGTATGGCTACACCTTC,CASSKDTYGYTF
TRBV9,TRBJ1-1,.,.,TGTGCCAGCAGCGTAGGCTCCGCTGAAGCTTTCTTT,CASSVGSAEAFF
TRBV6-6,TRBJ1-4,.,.,TGTGCCAGCAAGTTACCTAATGAAAAACTGTTTTTT,CASKLPNEKLFF
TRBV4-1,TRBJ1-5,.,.,TGCGCCAGCAGCCAACCGGAACCCCACAGGGAAGAAAGCAATCAGCCCCAGCATTTT,CASSQPEPHREESNQPQHF
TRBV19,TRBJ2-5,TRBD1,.,TGTGCCACCCGGGACAGGGTTAACGTGGAGACCCAGTACTTC,CATRDRVNVETQYF
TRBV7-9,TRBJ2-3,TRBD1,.,TGTGCCAGCAGCTTCCGGGACAGGGGGCAGAGGAAATCAGATACGCAGTATTTT,CASSFRDRGQRKSDTQYF
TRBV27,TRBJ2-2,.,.,TGTGCCAGCAGTTTAAGTTGGACGTTGAACACCGGGGAGCTGTTTTTT,CASSLSWTLNTGELFF
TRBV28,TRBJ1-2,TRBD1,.,TGTGCCAGCAGTTCCCAATACAGGGGTCTTAGGTATGGCTACACCTTC,CASSSQYRGLRYGYTF
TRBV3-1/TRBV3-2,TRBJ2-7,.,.,TGTGCCAGCAGCCAATCCTACGAGCAGTACTTC,CASSQSYEQYF
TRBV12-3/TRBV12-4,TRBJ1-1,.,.,TGTGCCAGCATCGGTAGCACTGAAGCTTTCTTT,CASIGSTEAFF
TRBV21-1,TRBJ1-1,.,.,TGTGCCAGCAGCAGAAATGCAGCCCGTGTATCCGGGGACAACACTGAAGCTTTCTTT,CASSRNAARVSGDNTEAFF
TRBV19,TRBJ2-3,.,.,TGTGCCAGTAGTATAGGTTTCGGGAATTGGAGAGATACGCAGTATTTT,CASSIGFGNWRDTQYF
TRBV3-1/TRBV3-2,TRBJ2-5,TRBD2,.,TGTGCCAGCAGCCAAGTACGGCGGTTAGCGGGGGAAGAGACCCAGTACTTC,CASSQVRRLAGEETQYF